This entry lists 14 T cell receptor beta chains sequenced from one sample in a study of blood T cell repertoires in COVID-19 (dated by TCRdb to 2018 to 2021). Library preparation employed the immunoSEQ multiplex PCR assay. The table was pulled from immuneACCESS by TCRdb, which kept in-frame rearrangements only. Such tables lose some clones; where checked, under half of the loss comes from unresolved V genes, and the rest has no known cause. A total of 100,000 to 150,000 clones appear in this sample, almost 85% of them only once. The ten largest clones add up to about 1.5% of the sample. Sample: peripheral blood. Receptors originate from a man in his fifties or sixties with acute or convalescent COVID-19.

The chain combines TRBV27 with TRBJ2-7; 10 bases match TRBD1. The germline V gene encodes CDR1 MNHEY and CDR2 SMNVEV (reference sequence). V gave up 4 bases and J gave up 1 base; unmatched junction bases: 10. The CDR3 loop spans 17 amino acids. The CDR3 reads CASSSTLDRGFSYEQYF. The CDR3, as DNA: TGTGCCAGCAGTTCCACACTGGACAGGGGGTTTTCCTACGAGCAGTACTTC.

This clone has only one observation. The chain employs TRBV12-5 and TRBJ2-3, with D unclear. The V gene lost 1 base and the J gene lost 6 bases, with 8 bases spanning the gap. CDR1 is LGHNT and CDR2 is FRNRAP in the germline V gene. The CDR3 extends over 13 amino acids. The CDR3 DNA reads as TGTGCTAGTGGTTTGGCGCTTAGCGATACGCAGTATTTT. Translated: CASGLALSDTQYF.

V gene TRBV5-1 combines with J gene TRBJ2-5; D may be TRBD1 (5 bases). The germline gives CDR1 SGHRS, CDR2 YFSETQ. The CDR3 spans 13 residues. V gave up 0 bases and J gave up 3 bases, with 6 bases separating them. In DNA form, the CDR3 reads TGCGCCAGCAGCTTGGAAGGGGAAGAGACCCAGTACTTC. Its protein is CASSLEGEETQYF.

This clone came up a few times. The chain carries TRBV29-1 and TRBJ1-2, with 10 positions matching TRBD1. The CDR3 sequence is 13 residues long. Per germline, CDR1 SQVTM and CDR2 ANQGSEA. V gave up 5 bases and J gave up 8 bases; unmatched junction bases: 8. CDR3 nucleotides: TGCAGCGTTCCGGGACAGGGGATAGAAGGCTACACCTTC. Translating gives CSVPGQGIEGYTF.

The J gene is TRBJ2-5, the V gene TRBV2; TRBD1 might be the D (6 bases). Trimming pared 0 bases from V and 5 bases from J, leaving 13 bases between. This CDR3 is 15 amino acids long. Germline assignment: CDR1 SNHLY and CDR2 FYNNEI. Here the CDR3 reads CASSEAAGVGETQYF. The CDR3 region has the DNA TGTGCCAGCAGTGAAGCGGCAGGGGTAGGGGAGACCCAGTACTTC.

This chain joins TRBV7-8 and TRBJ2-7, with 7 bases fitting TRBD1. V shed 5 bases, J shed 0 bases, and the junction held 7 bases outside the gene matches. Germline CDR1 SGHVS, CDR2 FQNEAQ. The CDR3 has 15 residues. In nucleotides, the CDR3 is TGTGCCAGCAGCCAAGGGGGACAGAGCTCCTACGAGCAGTACTTC. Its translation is CASSQGGQSSYEQYF.

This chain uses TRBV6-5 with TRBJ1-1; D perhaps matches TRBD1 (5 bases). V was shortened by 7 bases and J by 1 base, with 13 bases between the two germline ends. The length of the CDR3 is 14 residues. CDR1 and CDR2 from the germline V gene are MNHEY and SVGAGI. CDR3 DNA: TGTGCCAGCAAGGGGCACCGCCCGAACACTGAAGCTTTCTTT. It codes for CASKGHRPNTEAFF.

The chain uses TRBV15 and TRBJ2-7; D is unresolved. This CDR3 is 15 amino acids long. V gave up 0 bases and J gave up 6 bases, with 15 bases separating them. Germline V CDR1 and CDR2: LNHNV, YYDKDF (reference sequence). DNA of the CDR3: TGTGCCACCAGCAGAGATTCCGGAGTTGTTCGCGAGCAGTACTTC. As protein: CATSRDSGVVREQYF.

The CDR3 here is CASSLSGLETQYF. The DNA for the CDR3 is TGTGCCAGCAGCTTATCAGGCTTGGAGACCCAGTACTTC. This chain uses TRBV7-9 with TRBJ2-5; D remains ambiguous. The CDR3 length is 13 residues. V was shortened by 2 bases and J by 5 bases, with 9 bases between the two germline ends. CDR1 is SEHNR and CDR2 is FQNEAQ in the germline V gene (reference sequence).

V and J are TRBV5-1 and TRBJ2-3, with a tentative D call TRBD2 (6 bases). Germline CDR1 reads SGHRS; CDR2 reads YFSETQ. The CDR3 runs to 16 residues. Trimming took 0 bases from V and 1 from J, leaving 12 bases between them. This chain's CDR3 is CASSLERTGGTDTQYF. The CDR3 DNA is TGCGCCAGCAGCTTGGAAAGGACGGGAGGCACAGATACGCAGTATTTT.

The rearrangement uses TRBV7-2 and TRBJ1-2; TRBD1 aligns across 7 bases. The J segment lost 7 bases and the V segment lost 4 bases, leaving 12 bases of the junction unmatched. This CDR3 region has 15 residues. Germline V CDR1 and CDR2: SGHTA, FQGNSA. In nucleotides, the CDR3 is TGTGCCAGCAGCTCCGGGGTAGGGGGCGCGTCTGGCTACACCTTC. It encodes CASSSGVGGASGYTF.

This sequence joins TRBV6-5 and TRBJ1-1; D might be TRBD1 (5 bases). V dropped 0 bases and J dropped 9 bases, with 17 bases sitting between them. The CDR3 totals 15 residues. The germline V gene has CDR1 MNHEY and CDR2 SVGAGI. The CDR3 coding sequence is TGTGCCAGCAGTTACTCGCGGGTGGGGGGAGTTAAAGCTTTCTTT. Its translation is CASSYSRVGGVKAFF.

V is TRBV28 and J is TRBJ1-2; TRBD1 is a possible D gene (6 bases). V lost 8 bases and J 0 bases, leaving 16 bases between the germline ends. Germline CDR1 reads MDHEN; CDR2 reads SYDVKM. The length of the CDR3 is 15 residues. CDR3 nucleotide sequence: TGTGCCAGCGCCATACAGGGACTAGCTAACTATGGCTACACCTTC. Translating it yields CASAIQGLANYGYTF.

DNA of the CDR3: TGTGCCAGCCAGGGAGGAGGGTTCTCCTATAATTCACCCCTCCACTTT. Amino acids: CASQGGGFSYNSPLHF. This chain links TRBV11-2 with TRBJ1-6; possible D gene TRBD1, 5 bases. Per the germline V gene, CDR1 is SGHAT and CDR2 is FQNNGV. Trimming cost V 8 bases and J 0 bases, with 14 bases left between them. The CDR3 contains 16 residues.